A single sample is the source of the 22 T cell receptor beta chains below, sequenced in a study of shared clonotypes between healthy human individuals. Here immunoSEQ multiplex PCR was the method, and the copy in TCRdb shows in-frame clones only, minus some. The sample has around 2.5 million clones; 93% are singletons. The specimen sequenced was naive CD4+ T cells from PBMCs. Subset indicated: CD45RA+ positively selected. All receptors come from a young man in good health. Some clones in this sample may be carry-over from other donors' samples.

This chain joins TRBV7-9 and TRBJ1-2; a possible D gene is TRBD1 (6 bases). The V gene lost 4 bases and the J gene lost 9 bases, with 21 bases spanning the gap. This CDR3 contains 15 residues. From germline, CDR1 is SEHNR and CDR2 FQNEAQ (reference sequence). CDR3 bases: TGTGCCAGCAGCTCTAACCCGGGGGCTGTGGATAGCTACACCTTC. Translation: CASSSNPGAVDSYTF.

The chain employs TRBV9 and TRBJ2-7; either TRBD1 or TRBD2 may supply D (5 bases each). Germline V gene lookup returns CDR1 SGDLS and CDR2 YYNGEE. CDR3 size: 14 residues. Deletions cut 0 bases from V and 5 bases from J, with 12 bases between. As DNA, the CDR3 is TGTGCCAGCAGCGTAGGGGACCCCTCACACGAGCAGTACTTC. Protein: CASSVGDPSHEQYF.

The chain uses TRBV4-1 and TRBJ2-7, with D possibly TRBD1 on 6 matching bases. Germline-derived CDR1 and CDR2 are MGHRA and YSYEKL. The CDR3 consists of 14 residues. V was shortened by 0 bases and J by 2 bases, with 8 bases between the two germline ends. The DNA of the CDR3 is TGCGCCAGCAGCCAAGAACCAGGGGCCTACGAGCAGTACTTC. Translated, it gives CASSQEPGAYEQYF.

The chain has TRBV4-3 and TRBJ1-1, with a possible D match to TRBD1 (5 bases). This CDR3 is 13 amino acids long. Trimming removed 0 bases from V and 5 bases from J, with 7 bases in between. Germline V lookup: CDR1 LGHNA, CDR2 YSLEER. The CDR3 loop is CASSQEWGTEAFF. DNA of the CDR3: TGCGCCAGCAGCCAAGAATGGGGGACTGAAGCTTTCTTT.

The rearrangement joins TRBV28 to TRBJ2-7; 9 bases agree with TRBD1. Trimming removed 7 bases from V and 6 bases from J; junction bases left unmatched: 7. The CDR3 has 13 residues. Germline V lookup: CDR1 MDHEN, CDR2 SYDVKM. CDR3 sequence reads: CASNLGQGLEQYF. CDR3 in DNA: TGTGCCAGCAACCTGGGACAGGGCCTCGAGCAGTACTTC.

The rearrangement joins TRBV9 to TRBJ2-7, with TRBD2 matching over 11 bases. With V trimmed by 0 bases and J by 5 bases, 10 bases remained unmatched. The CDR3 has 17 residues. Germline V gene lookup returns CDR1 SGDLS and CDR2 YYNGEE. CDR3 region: CASSVESLAGGRHEQYF. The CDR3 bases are TGTGCCAGCAGCGTAGAATCCCTAGCGGGAGGACGGCACGAGCAGTACTTC.

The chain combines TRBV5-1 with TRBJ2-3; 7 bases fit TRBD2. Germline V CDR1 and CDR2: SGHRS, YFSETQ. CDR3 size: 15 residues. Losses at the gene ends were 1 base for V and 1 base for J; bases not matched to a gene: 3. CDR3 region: CASSLPSGGTDTQYF. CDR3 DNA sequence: TGCGCCAGCAGCTTGCCAAGCGGGGGCACAGATACGCAGTATTTT.

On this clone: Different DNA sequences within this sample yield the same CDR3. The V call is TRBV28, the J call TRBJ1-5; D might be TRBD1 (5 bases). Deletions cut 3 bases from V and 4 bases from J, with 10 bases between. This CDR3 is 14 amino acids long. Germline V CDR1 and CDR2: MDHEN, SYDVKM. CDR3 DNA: TGTGCCAGCAGTTTGGTACAGGCGAATCAGCCCCAGCATTTT. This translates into CASSLVQANQPQHF.

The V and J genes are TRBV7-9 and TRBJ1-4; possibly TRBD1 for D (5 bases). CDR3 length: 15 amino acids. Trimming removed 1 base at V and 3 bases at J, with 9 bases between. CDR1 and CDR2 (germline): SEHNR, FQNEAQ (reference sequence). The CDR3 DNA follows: TGTGCCAGCAGCTTAGGGGGCTTATCTAATGAAAAACTGTTTTTT. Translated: CASSLGGLSNEKLFF.

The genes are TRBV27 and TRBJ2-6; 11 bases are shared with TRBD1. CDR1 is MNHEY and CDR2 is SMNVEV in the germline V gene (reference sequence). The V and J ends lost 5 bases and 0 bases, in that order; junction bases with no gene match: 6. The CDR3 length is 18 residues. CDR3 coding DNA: TGTGCCAGCAGTCCGGGACAGGGGGAAGGCTCTGGGGCCAACGTCCTGACTTTC. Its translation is CASSPGQGEGSGANVLTF.

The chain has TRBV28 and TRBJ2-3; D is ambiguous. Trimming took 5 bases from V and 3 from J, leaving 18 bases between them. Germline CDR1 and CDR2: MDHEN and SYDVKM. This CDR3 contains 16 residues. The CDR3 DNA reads TGTGCCAGCAGTCTAGTAAGGGATACCTTGACAGATACGCAGTATTTT. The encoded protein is CASSLVRDTLTDTQYF. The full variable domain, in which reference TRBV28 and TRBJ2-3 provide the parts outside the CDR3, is DVKVTQSSRYLVKRTGEKVFLECVQDMDHENMFWYRQDPGLGLRLIYFSYDVKMKEKGDIPEGYSVSREKKERFSLILESASTNQTSMYLCASSLVRDTLTDTQYFGPGTRLTVL.

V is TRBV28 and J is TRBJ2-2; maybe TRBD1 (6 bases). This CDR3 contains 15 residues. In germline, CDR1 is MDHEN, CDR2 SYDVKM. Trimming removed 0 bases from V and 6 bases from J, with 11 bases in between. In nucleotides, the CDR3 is TGTGCCAGCAGTTTATGGGGAACAGGGCCCGGGGAGCTGTTTTTT. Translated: CASSLWGTGPGELFF.

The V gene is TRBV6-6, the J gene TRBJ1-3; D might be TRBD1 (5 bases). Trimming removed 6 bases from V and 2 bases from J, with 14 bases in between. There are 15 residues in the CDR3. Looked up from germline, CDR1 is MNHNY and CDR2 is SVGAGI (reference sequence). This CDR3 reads CASRLWGFPGNTIYF. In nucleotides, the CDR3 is TGTGCCAGCAGGCTGTGGGGGTTTCCTGGAAACACCATATATTTT.

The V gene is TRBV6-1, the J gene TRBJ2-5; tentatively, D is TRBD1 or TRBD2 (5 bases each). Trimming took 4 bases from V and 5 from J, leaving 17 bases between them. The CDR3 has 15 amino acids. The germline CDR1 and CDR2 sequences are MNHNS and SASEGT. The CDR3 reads CASSGGWAGLETQYF. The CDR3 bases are TGTGCCAGCAGTGGGGGGTGGGCAGGTTTGGAGACCCAGTACTTC.

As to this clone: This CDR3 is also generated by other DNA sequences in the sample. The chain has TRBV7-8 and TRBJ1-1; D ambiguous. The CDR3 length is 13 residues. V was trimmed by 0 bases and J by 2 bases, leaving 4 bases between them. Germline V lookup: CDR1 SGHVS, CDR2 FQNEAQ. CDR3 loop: CASSLAGNTEAFF. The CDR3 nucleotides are TGTGCCAGCAGCTTAGCGGGTAACACTGAAGCTTTCTTT.

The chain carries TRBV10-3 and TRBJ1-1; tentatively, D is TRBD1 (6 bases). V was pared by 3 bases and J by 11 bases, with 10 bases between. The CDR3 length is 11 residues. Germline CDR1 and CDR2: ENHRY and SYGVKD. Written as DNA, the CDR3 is TGTGCCATCAGTGAAGGGGGAGACGCTTTCTTT. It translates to CAISEGGDAFF.

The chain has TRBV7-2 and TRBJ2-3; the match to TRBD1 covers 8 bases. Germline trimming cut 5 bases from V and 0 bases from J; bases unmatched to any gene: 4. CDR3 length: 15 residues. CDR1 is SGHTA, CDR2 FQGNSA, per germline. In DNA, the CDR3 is TGTGCCAGCAGCAAAGGACAGGGTAGCACAGATACGCAGTATTTT. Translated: CASSKGQGSTDTQYF.

The CDR3 bases are TGTGCCTGGAGTCCCAGTACTGGAAACACCATATATTTT. Encoded protein: CAWSPSTGNTIYF. The V and J genes are TRBV30 and TRBJ1-3; D unclear. V was shortened by 2 bases and J by 2 bases, with 7 bases between the two germline ends. CDR3 length: 13 residues. Germline loops: CDR1 GTSNPN, CDR2 SVGIG (reference sequence).

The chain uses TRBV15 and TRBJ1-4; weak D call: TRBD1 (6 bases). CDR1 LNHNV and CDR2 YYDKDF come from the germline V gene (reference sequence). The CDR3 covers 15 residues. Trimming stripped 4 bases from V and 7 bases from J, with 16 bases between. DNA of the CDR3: TGTGCCACCAGCAATCCAGGGGAAGGAAGTGAAAAACTGTTTTTT. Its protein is CATSNPGEGSEKLFF.

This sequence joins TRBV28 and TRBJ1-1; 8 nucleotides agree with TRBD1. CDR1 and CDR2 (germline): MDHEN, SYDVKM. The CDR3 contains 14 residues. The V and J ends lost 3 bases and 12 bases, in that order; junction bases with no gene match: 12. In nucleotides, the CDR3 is TGTGCCAGCAGTTTCGCCCACGACAGGGGTGGTACTTTCTTT. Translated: CASSFAHDRGGTFF. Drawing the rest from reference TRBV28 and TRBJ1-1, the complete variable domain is DVKVTQSSRYLVKRTGEKVFLECVQDMDHENMFWYRQDPGLGLRLIYFSYDVKMKEKGDIPEGYSVSREKKERFSLILESASTNQTSMYLCASSFAHDRGGTFFGQGTRLTVV.

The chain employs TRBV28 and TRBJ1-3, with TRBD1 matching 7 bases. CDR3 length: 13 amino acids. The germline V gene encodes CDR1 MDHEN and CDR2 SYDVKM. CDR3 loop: CGSQGWSGNTIYF. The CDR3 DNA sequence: TGTGGCTCACAGGGGTGGTCTGGAAACACCATATATTTT.

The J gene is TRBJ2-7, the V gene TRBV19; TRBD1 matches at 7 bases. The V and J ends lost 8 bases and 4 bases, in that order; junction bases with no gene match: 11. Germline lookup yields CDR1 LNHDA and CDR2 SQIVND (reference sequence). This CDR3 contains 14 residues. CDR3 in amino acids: CASATGTALYEQYF. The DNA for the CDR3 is TGTGCCAGTGCGACGGGGACAGCGCTATACGAGCAGTACTTC.